This TCR beta chain was sequenced during a study of spatial heterogeneity in lung cancer. Study-wide context: Among detected sequences, beta-chain ones consistently exceeded alpha-chain ones in number. Whole-study results and caveats: Compared with follow-up, resection was when ubiquitous expanded tumor TCRs appeared in blood more.

This clonotype has at least ten counts. What it binds is unknown. The time point was: sample taken at primary tumor resection. Samples were donated by 72 untreated early-stage non-small cell lung cancer patients. A unique molecular identifier was attached to every TCR cDNA molecule. TCRdb ran MiXCR on the 5' RACE reads and lists one entry per CDR3 protein. This sample has 35,000 to 55,000 distinct CDR3 sequences, with 6.8% found just once. Germline lookup yields CDR1 SGHTA and CDR2 FQGNSA. The CDR3 length is 14 residues. The V and J ends lost 2 bases and 0 bases respectively, with 7 bases between them. Specimen: PBMCs, collected at surgery. The chain has TRBV7-2 and TRBJ1-2; no definite D call. The receptor was derived from a female donor with early-stage non-small cell lung cancer. CDR3 sequence: CASSLSTPNYGYTF. The DNA for the CDR3 is TGTGCCAGCAGCTTATCGACCCCTAACTATGGCTACACCTTC.